Below, 20 T cell receptor delta chains from the same sample are listed, as sequenced in a study of Vδ1+ human thymocytes. Study conclusions and caveats: Highly polyclonal TRG and TRD repertoires with Gaussian CDR3 length distributions appeared in thymus.

These receptors are not linked to any known antigen. Sequences come from RNA converted to cDNA by reverse transcription. CDR3 amplicons came from multiplex PCR with pooled V-gene forward and constant-region reverse primers. TCRdb reanalysed the multiplex PCR reads with CATT. The sample holds tens of thousands of delta-chain clones, approximately 30% seen once. The sequenced material came from Vdelta1+ gamma-delta thymocytes from the thymus. Subset denoted: FACS-sorted CD3+ TCRalphabeta- TCRVdelta1+ TCRVdelta2- thymocytes. Receptor source: a boy younger than two who had congenital heart surgery.

This chain uses TRDV1 with TRDJ1; 10 bases map to TRDD3. V shed 8 bases, J shed 0 bases, and the junction held 21 bases outside the gene matches. The V gene's germline CDR1 is TSWWSYY and CDR2 QGS. The CDR3 covers 20 residues. The CDR3 nucleotides are TGTGCTCTTCTGATACGGTGGGGGATACCCCCCCCCCTGTACACCGATAAACTCATCTTT. Amino acid sequence: CALLIRWGIPPPLYTDKLIF.

The rearrangement links TRDV1 to TRDJ1; D is uncertain. The CDR3 consists of 15 residues. Germline V gives CDR1 TSWWSYY, CDR2 QGS. Trimming left V 2 bases short and J 10 bases short, with 20 bases between. CDR3 amino acids: CALGERPPGALRLIF. The CDR3 coding sequence is TGTGCTCTTGGGGAAAGGCCCCCCGGGGCCCTTAGACTCATCTTT.

A remark on this clone: A much more abundant neighbour one base away suggests this may be a read error. The chain is built from TRDV1 and TRDJ1, with TRDD3 identical over 7 bases. The CDR3 loop spans 17 amino acids. Germline V gives CDR1 TSWWSYY, CDR2 QGS. V lost 1 base to trimming and J lost 8 bases; unmatched junction nucleotides: 16. In nucleotides, the CDR3 is TGTGCTCTTGGGGAACATTCTCCTAAACTGGGGAATCCGAAACTCATCTTT. Translating it yields CALGEHSPKLGNPKLIF.

Concerning this clone: Just one base apart from a much larger clone, this may be a read error. The chain carries TRDV2 and TRDJ1; 12 bases agree with TRDD3. Per the germline V gene, CDR1 is GEAIGNYY and CDR2 is EKD. This CDR3 region has 16 residues. V shed 6 bases, J shed 8 bases, and the junction held 15 bases outside the gene matches. The CDR3 nucleotides read TGTGCCTGTACCCCTGACCTACTGGGGGATACTTCGAAACTCATCTTT. Protein product: CACTPDLLGDTSKLIF.

There are a few counts of this clone. This rearrangement joins TRDV1 to TRDJ1; 7 nucleotides match TRDD3. Germline V gene data show CDR1 as TSWWSYY and CDR2 as QGS. V lost 1 base to trimming and J lost 0 bases; unmatched junction nucleotides: 20. The CDR3 runs to 21 residues. The CDR3 reads CALGEPCAPRGVWGHTDKLIF. For the CDR3, the DNA is TGTGCTCTTGGGGAACCGTGCGCGCCTCGCGGGGTCTGGGGGCACACCGATAAACTCATCTTT.

The chain employs TRDV1 and TRDJ1, with 9 bases lining up with TRDD3. Germline V gives CDR1 TSWWSYY, CDR2 QGS. The CDR3 is 18 residues long. V gave up 1 base and J gave up 2 bases; unmatched junction bases: 11. DNA for the CDR3: TGTGCTCTTGGGGAACAGGAATGGGGGATAACCCCTACCGATAAACTCATCTTT. Encoded protein: CALGEQEWGITPTDKLIF.

This clone has just a few counts. The chain has TRDV1 and TRDJ1; D is perhaps TRDD2 or TRDD3 (5 bases each). V was trimmed by 0 bases and J by 3 bases, leaving 20 bases between them. The length of the CDR3 is 18 residues. Germline V lookup: CDR1 TSWWSYY, CDR2 QGS. The CDR3 protein is CALGELDPTGKGADKLIF. CDR3 coding DNA: TGTGCTCTTGGGGAACTCGACCCTACGGGCAAGGGGGCCGATAAACTCATCTTT.

The table lists this clone with a few counts. The chain combines TRDV1 with TRDJ1; D is perhaps TRDD3 (5 bases). This CDR3 has 22 amino acids. Germline lookup yields CDR1 TSWWSYY and CDR2 QGS. In DNA form, the CDR3 reads TGTGCCCTCGTCGGTACTAACCCCTGGGCTAAGGTGTTACGAAGGGAAAACGATAAACTCATCTTT. Amino acid sequence: CALVGTNPWAKVLRRENDKLIF.

Judged by abundance, this clone is medium-sized. This sequence joins TRDV1 and TRDJ1; a weak D match, TRDD2 (6 bases). Looked up from germline, CDR1 is TSWWSYY and CDR2 is QGS. V shed 3 bases and J shed 3 bases, with 23 bases lying between them. There are 18 residues in the CDR3. The CDR3 sequence is CALGERTLPSGTSDKLIF. CDR3 coding DNA: TGTGCTCTTGGGGAGCGCACTCTCCCTTCCGGTACATCCGATAAACTCATCTTT.

A word on this clone: Distinct nucleotide sequences in the sample also encode this CDR3. The chain links TRDV1 to TRDJ1, with D possibly TRDD3 on 6 matching bases. V lost 2 bases and J 5 bases, leaving 21 bases between the germline ends. The length of the CDR3 is 17 residues. Germline CDR1 and CDR2: TSWWSYY and QGS. The CDR3 sequence: CALGEFASLVLGDKLIF. The CDR3, as DNA: TGTGCTCTTGGGGAATTCGCTTCCCTCGTACTGGGTGATAAACTCATCTTT.

This clone is termed medium-sized (0.01 to 0.1%). The rearrangement uses TRDV1 and TRDJ1; D is perhaps TRDD3 (5 bases). This CDR3 has 18 amino acids. The V gene's germline CDR1 is TSWWSYY and CDR2 QGS. Trimming removed 0 bases at V and 0 bases at J, with 17 bases between. Written as DNA, the CDR3 is TGTGCTCTTGGGGAACTAGGATCCAGGGATCCGTACACCGATAAACTCATCTTT. Encoded protein: CALGELGSRDPYTDKLIF.

This clone was seen only a few times. The chain couples TRDV1 to TRDJ1; maybe TRDD2 (6 bases). This CDR3 is 16 amino acids long. Trimming removed 4 bases at V and 3 bases at J, with 18 bases between. Germline assignment: CDR1 TSWWSYY and CDR2 QGS. The CDR3 DNA follows: TGTGCTCTTGGGGGGCCTTCCCTCTTAAATTCCGATAAACTCATCTTT. Translated, it gives CALGGPSLLNSDKLIF.

Remarks on this clone: Given a much more abundant clone one base away, this may be a read error. Within the sample, other DNA sequences also encode this same CDR3. The chain couples TRDV1 to TRDJ1, with a tentative D call TRDD2 (5 bases). Per the germline V gene, CDR1 is TSWWSYY and CDR2 is QGS. This CDR3 contains 22 residues. The germline V and J ends were trimmed by 5 bases and 1 base, with 35 bases remaining between them. This CDR3 is CALGPSPQGLPKAYCATDKLIF. The CDR3, as DNA: TGTGCTCTTGGGCCATCCCCTCAGGGTCTTCCGAAGGCGTACTGCGCCACCGATAAACTCATCTTT.

Turning to this clone: A clone one base away is much larger, so this may be a read error. Other nucleotide sequences in the sample specify the same CDR3. This chain joins TRDV1 and TRDJ1, with D maybe TRDD3 (6 bases). There are 21 residues in the CDR3. Germline loops: CDR1 TSWWSYY, CDR2 QGS. The CDR3 DNA follows: TGTGCTCTGGGGGAACTAAGAATCTTCCCGGAGACACACGCTGGGGACGATAAACTCATCTTT. This codes for CALGELRIFPETHAGDDKLIF.

This clone was seen a few times. A much larger clone differs from this one at a single base, so this may be a read error. Other DNA sequences from this sample encode an identical CDR3 as well. The chain recombines TRDV1 with TRDJ1; 9 bases are shared with TRDD3. Germline V gene sequence: CDR1 TSWWSYY, CDR2 QGS. The CDR3 is 21 amino acids. With 0 bases clipped from V and 0 bases from J, the junction kept 17 bases outside the gene matches. The CDR3 region has the DNA TGTGCTCTTGGGGAACTCGGGGTCCTACTGGGGATACGGCCGTACACCGATAAACTCATCTTT. It codes for CALGELGVLLGIRPYTDKLIF.

About this clone: The same CDR3 can be traced to other DNA sequences in this sample. The chain joins TRDV1 to TRDJ2; TRDD3 matches at 7 bases. The CDR3 runs 22 residues. Germline CDR1 TSWWSYY, CDR2 QGS. V trimming: 1 base; J trimming: 1 base; junction bases outside the gene matches: 21. CDR3 sequence: CALGEPGSTTGDPSLLTAQLFF. The CDR3 nucleotides read TGTGCTCTTGGGGAACCCGGGTCTACGACGGGGGATCCCTCCCTTTTGACAGCACAACTCTTCTTT.

This rearrangement joins TRDV1 to TRDJ1; 7 positions match TRDD3. The CDR3 covers 20 residues. In germline, CDR1 is TSWWSYY, CDR2 QGS. V shed 6 bases, J shed 0 bases, and the junction held 22 bases outside the gene matches. Here the CDR3 reads CALGDFGLSRGIRYTDKLIF. For the CDR3, the DNA is TGTGCTCTTGGAGACTTCGGCCTTTCTCGGGGGATCCGGTACACCGATAAACTCATCTTT.

The chain is built from TRDV1 and TRDJ1; 10 bases line up with TRDD3. The germline CDR1 and CDR2 sequences are TSWWSYY and QGS. The CDR3 spans 18 residues. Trimming took 3 bases from V and 3 from J; bases not matched to a gene: 13. This chain's CDR3 is CALGEAYDWGIQADKLIF. The CDR3 DNA is TGTGCTCTTGGGGAGGCTTACGACTGGGGGATCCAGGCCGATAAACTCATCTTT.

This clone was detected a few times. This sample also contains other DNA sequences that code for the same CDR3. The chain has TRDV1 and TRDJ1; 7 bases are a match to TRDD3. V shed 2 bases, J shed 3 bases, and the junction held 30 bases outside the gene matches. The germline CDR1 and CDR2 sequences are TSWWSYY and QGS. The CDR3 length is 23 residues. The CDR3 region is CALGEISPILLNYWGTYADKLIF. CDR3 nucleotide sequence: TGTGCTCTTGGGGAAATCTCCCCCATCTTACTCAACTACTGGGGTACCTATGCCGATAAACTCATCTTT.

This clone occurred a few times. The rearrangement links TRDV1 to TRDJ1, with 11 positions matching TRDD3. This CDR3 has 18 amino acids. Germline values: CDR1 TSWWSYY, CDR2 QGS. J lost 3 bases, V lost 2 bases, and 11 bases had no gene match. CDR3 sequence: CALGEWYGLGDKADKLIF. CDR3 DNA: TGTGCTCTTGGGGAATGGTACGGACTGGGGGATAAGGCCGATAAACTCATCTTT.